A single sample gave rise to the 27 T cell receptor beta chains below, sequenced in a study of human T cells and chemical hapten exposure. Each CDR3 protein gets one entry after TCRdb re-called the RACE reads with MiXCR. The table has about 260,000 distinct CDR3 sequences, about 9% seen once; the top ten hold over 2%. Time point of the sample: pre-sensitization, week 0. The treatment denotes: therapeutic diphenylcyclopropenone sensitization with weekly scalp DPC. The sequenced sample was whole blood, obtained in connection with sensitization to the hapten diphenylcyclopropenone (DPC). Receptors were obtained from a woman between 35 and 50 years old with alopecia areata. Some clones in this sample may be carry-over from other donors' samples.

This clonotype was detected ten times or more. The chain employs TRBV10-3 and TRBJ2-6; D not certain. CDR3 length: 16 residues. The V end was cut by 2 bases, the J end by 5 bases, with 13 bases between. Germline assignment: CDR1 ENHRY and CDR2 SYGVKD. The CDR3 bases are TGTGCCATCAGTGAGGAAAGTGTGGGGTGGGCCAACGTCCTGACTTTC. Amino acids: CAISEESVGWANVLTF.

The rearrangement links TRBV21-1 to TRBJ2-2; the table assigns TRBD1, which was not confirmed against the DNA. TRBV21-1 is designated a pseudogene. This CDR3 comprises 18 residues. The CDR3 region has the DNA TGCGCCAGCAGCAAAGCCAAGTGGGCGGTCCCGAACACCGGGGAGCTGTTTTTT. It codes for CASSKAKWAVPNTGELFF.

This chain joins TRBV4-3 and TRBJ2-3, with 8 bases fitting TRBD2. The CDR3 has 17 amino acids. Per the germline V gene, CDR1 is LGHNA and CDR2 is YSLEER. V was clipped by 0 bases and J by 4 bases; unmatched bases: 9. The CDR3 DNA reads as TGCGCCAGCAGCCAAGATTCGGTTTCAGCGGGGGCAGATACGCAGTATTTT. Protein sequence: CASSQDSVSAGADTQYF.

With regard to this clonotype: It may be a read error: a sequence one base away is much more abundant. The chain is built from TRBV7-8 and TRBJ2-6; D perhaps matches TRBD2 (6 bases). V was trimmed by 5 bases and J by 4 bases, leaving 12 bases between them. This CDR3 spans 15 amino acids. The V gene's germline CDR1 is SGHVS and CDR2 FQNEAQ. The CDR3 sequence is CASSPGSAGANVLTF. Written as DNA, the CDR3 is TGTGCCAGCAGCCCCGGGAGTGCCGGGGCCAACGTCCTGACTTTC.

The J gene is TRBJ2-3, the V gene TRBV20-1; D perhaps matches TRBD2 (5 bases). V was cut by 0 bases and J by 5 bases, with 15 bases left in between. The CDR3 is 15 amino acids. Per the germline V gene, CDR1 is DFQATT and CDR2 is SNEGSKA (reference sequence). CDR3 nucleotides: TGCAGTGCTAGAGATTTCGAGACTATCGTAGATACGCAGTATTTT. Translation gives CSARDFETIVDTQYF.

This clonotype was picked up a small number of times. The rearrangement links TRBV12-3 or TRBV12-4 to TRBJ2-7, with 10 bases aligning to TRBD2. V shed 4 bases, J shed 12 bases, and the junction held 15 bases outside the gene matches. The CDR3 sequence is 15 residues long. CDR3 sequence: CASSSTSSGSMGMYF. The DNA for the CDR3 is TGTGCCAGCAGTTCGACCTCTAGCGGGAGTATGGGTATGTACTTC.

This clonotype was observed a handful of times. The rearrangement uses TRBV25-1 and TRBJ1-1, with 10 positions matching TRBD1. The CDR3 has 15 amino acids. CDR1 is MGHDK, CDR2 SYGVNS, per germline. With V trimmed by 4 bases and J by 4 bases, 6 bases remained unmatched. CDR3: CASSATGGLGTEAFF. In DNA form, the CDR3 reads TGTGCCAGCAGTGCGACAGGGGGCCTGGGCACTGAAGCTTTCTTT.

This clonotype was picked up a small number of times. This chain links TRBV7-2 with TRBJ2-2, with 12 nucleotides matching TRBD2. Germline CDR1 is SGHTA and CDR2 is FQGNSA. This CDR3 has 17 residues. Losses at the gene ends were 5 bases for V and 4 bases for J; bases not matched to a gene: 8. This CDR3 reads CASSPLRTSGTTGELFF. The CDR3 DNA reads as TGTGCCAGCAGCCCGCTCAGGACTAGCGGGACCACCGGGGAGCTGTTTTTT.

The chain uses TRBV5-1 and TRBJ2-3; the match to TRBD2 covers 14 bases. The J segment lost 5 bases and the V segment lost 4 bases, leaving 3 bases of the junction unmatched. The CDR3 consists of 15 residues. Germline V gene sequence: CDR1 SGHRS, CDR2 YFSETQ. CDR3 coding DNA: TGCGCCAGCAGCCCCGGGACTAGCGGGAGAGATACGCAGTATTTT. It is translated as CASSPGTSGRDTQYF.

This chain uses TRBV7-9 with TRBJ2-6, with D maybe TRBD1 (6 bases). The CDR3 has 14 residues. Trimming shortened V by 5 bases and J by 8 bases, and 13 bases separated the two germline ends. Germline V gives CDR1 SEHNR, CDR2 FQNEAQ (reference sequence). CDR3 in amino acids: CASSRPQGPNVLTF. CDR3 DNA sequence: TGTGCCAGCAGCAGACCCCAGGGGCCCAACGTCCTGACTTTC.

This clonotype has ten or more counts. This chain uses TRBV13 with TRBJ2-7; 7 bases are shared with TRBD1. The V and J ends lost 5 bases and 2 bases, in that order; junction bases with no gene match: 9. CDR1 PRHDT and CDR2 FYEKMQ come from the germline V gene (reference sequence). This CDR3 contains 15 residues. CDR3 in DNA: TGTGCCAGCAGCGGTTATGGACAGGACGCCTACGAGCAGTACTTC. It codes for CASSGYGQDAYEQYF.

This clonotype was counted ten times or more. CDR3 residues: CASSFQGSMTTEAFF. The CDR3 coding sequence is TGTGCCAGCAGCTTCCAAGGGTCTATGACCACTGAAGCTTTCTTT. The J gene is TRBJ1-1, the V gene TRBV7-2; D is unresolved. This CDR3 spans 15 amino acids. CDR1 and CDR2 from the germline V gene are SGHTA and FQGNSA. V was pared by 3 bases and J by 4 bases, with 15 bases between.

This clonotype was recorded a few times. The chain links TRBV20-1 to TRBJ2-3; 11 bases fit TRBD2. There are 13 residues in the CDR3. V shed 4 bases, J shed 4 bases, and the junction held 1 base outside the gene matches. Germline CDR1 and CDR2: DFQATT and SNEGSKA (reference sequence). The CDR3 DNA follows: TGCAGTGCTATACTAGCGGGAGCAGATACGCAGTATTTT. As protein: CSAILAGADTQYF.

V is TRBV2 and J is TRBJ2-7; 10 positions match TRBD2. This CDR3 has 12 residues. Germline CDR1 reads SNHLY; CDR2 reads FYNNEI. The V segment lost 9 bases and the J segment 4 bases; nucleotides outside the gene matches: 3. The CDR3 DNA follows: TGTGCCAGTAGCGGGGGGCTTTACGAGCAGTACTTC. This sequence encodes CASSGGLYEQYF.

The chain employs TRBV28 and TRBJ2-2, with D possibly being TRBD1 (6 bases). The CDR3 consists of 14 residues. Trimming left V 5 bases short and J 6 bases short, with 13 bases between. The germline V gene has CDR1 MDHEN and CDR2 SYDVKM. The CDR3 loop reads CASSAVSGAGELFF. In DNA form, the CDR3 reads TGTGCCAGCAGTGCAGTTTCAGGGGCCGGGGAGCTGTTTTTT.

This clonotype was seen a handful of times. V is TRBV5-4 and J is TRBJ2-2; TRBD1 matches 8 bases. The V gene end was trimmed by 3 bases and the J gene end by 4 bases; junction bases not matched to a gene: 11. CDR1 and CDR2 from the germline V gene are SGHNT and YYREEE (reference sequence). The CDR3 is made up of 17 amino acids. CDR3 sequence: CASSSARQGMATGELFF. The CDR3 coding sequence is TGTGCCAGCAGCTCCGCCAGACAGGGGATGGCCACCGGGGAGCTGTTTTTT.

The CDR3 sequence is CASSPRAAGETQYF. CDR3 DNA sequence: TGTGCCAGCAGCCCCCGGGCGGCTGGGGAGACCCAGTACTTC. This sequence joins TRBV13 and TRBJ2-5, with unresolved D. Germline CDR1 PRHDT, CDR2 FYEKMQ (reference sequence). The CDR3 has 14 residues. The V end was cut by 5 bases, the J end by 5 bases, with 15 bases between.

In this sample, this clonotype turned up a few times. The chain couples TRBV28 to TRBJ2-5; no reliable D call. Germline V gives CDR1 MDHEN, CDR2 SYDVKM. The length of the CDR3 is 13 residues. The ends were cut back, 2 bases at V and 10 bases at J, with 14 bases in the middle. CDR3 coding DNA: TGTGCCAGCAGTTTAAACGGTGGGAACGTCCAGTACTTC. Translation: CASSLNGGNVQYF.

This clonotype was found a few times. This chain links TRBV12-3 or TRBV12-4 with TRBJ2-7; D may correspond to TRBD1 or TRBD2 (6 bases each). Trimming left V 3 bases short and J 6 bases short, with 21 bases between. The CDR3 runs to 16 residues. The CDR3 protein is CASSLTGGTSKTEQYF. In nucleotides, the CDR3 is TGTGCCAGCAGTTTGACTGGAGGGACATCTAAGACCGAGCAGTACTTC.

This clonotype was counted between two and nine times. The chain links TRBV10-3 to TRBJ2-7, with unresolved D. Looked up from germline, CDR1 is ENHRY and CDR2 is SYGVKD. This CDR3 spans 13 amino acids. Trimming shortened V by 4 bases and J by 7 bases, and 14 bases separated the two germline ends. CDR3 protein: CAISGVPSQEQYF. The DNA for the CDR3 is TGTGCCATCAGTGGGGTCCCGTCGCAAGAGCAGTACTTC.

This clonotype was picked up many times. A junction end diverges from the germline sequence, so it may reflect a read error. This chain links TRBV28 with TRBJ2-1; 9 bases line up with TRBD2. Germline loops: CDR1 MDHEN, CDR2 SYDVKM. The CDR3 is 11 residues long. The CDR3 sequence: CASSYGTSWVF. DNA for the CDR3: TGTGCCAGCAGTTACGGGACTAGCTGGGTCTTC.

The J gene is TRBJ1-2, the V gene TRBV12-5; 7 positions agree with TRBD1. Germline loops: CDR1 LGHNT, CDR2 FRNRAP. CDR3 length: 13 amino acids. V was clipped by 4 bases and J by 3 bases; unmatched bases: 2. This chain's CDR3 is CASGWGTDYGYTF. For the CDR3, the DNA is TGTGCTAGTGGTTGGGGGACAGACTATGGCTACACCTTC.

The chain is built from TRBV20-1 and TRBJ1-3; unclear D gene. V was trimmed by 2 bases and J by 4 bases, leaving 6 bases between them. The CDR3 consists of 12 residues. Germline V gene data show CDR1 as DFQATT and CDR2 as SNEGSKA (reference sequence). The CDR3 sequence is CSARTPGNTIYF. The CDR3 coding sequence is TGCAGTGCTAGAACGCCCGGAAACACCATATATTTT.

This clonotype has ten or more counts. V and J are TRBV24-1 and TRBJ1-1, with D possibly being TRBD1 (6 bases). The V gene lost 10 bases and the J gene lost 2 bases, with 10 bases spanning the gap. Germline assignment: CDR1 KGHDR and CDR2 SFDVKD. This CDR3 is 12 amino acids long. Here the CDR3 DNA reads TGTGCCACTAGGGGGGAAAACACTGAAGCTTTCTTT. Amino acid sequence: CATRGENTEAFF.

The chain's CDR3 is CASSLMTVKEKLFF. The CDR3 region has the DNA TGTGCCAGCAGTTTGATGACAGTAAAGGAAAAACTGTTTTTT. J is TRBJ1-4 and V is TRBV12-3 or TRBV12-4, with D possibly being TRBD1 (5 bases). This CDR3 comprises 14 residues. V was cut by 3 bases and J by 8 bases, with 13 bases left in between.

This clonotype has only a few counts. This chain connects TRBV12-3 or TRBV12-4 to TRBJ2-1; D gene unclear. The CDR3 is 11 amino acids. Trimming took off 5 bases at V and 8 bases at J, with 7 bases between the two ends. The CDR3 region is CASSALDEQFF. The CDR3 DNA reads as TGTGCCAGCAGTGCCCTCGATGAGCAGTTCTTC.

The chain has TRBV6-2 or TRBV6-3 and TRBJ1-5; tentative D call: TRBD1 (5 bases). V shed 8 bases and J shed 2 bases, with 10 bases lying between them. CDR1 and CDR2 from the germline V gene are MNHEY and SVGEGT. The CDR3 contains 13 residues. The CDR3 nucleotides read TGTGCCAGCGCTAGGGACGGCAATCAGCCCCAGCATTTT. Its protein product is CASARDGNQPQHF.